The 32 T cell receptor beta chains below come from one sample, sequenced in a study of control samples from healthy donors and cancer patients. Here immunoSEQ multiplex PCR was the method, and the copy in TCRdb shows in-frame clones only, minus some. Here the sample table reports some 190,000 clones. Sequenced sample: blood. Receptor source: a woman aged 25 to 39 in good health.

DNA of the CDR3: TGTGCCAGCAGCGTAGGGGAGGACAGTACAAATGAAAAACTGTTTTTT. This translates into CASSVGEDSTNEKLFF. This sequence joins TRBV9 and TRBJ1-4, with a tentative D call TRBD1 (6 bases). V dropped 0 bases and J dropped 5 bases, with 14 bases sitting between them. CDR3 size: 16 residues. Germline assignment: CDR1 SGDLS and CDR2 YYNGEE.

The V call is TRBV13, the J call TRBJ1-2, with unresolved D. Trimming cost V 4 bases and J 5 bases, with 11 bases left between them. CDR1 and CDR2 from the germline V gene are PRHDT and FYEKMQ (reference sequence). The CDR3 sequence is 13 residues long. The CDR3: CASSYQSLYGYTF. The CDR3 DNA reads TGTGCCAGCAGCTACCAGTCTTTATATGGCTACACCTTC.

The gene calls are TRBV5-1 and TRBJ2-3; D may correspond to TRBD1 or TRBD2 (5 bases each). This CDR3 is 15 amino acids long. Trimming took 4 bases from V and 0 from J, leaving 12 bases between them. Germline V gives CDR1 SGHRS, CDR2 YFSETQ. CDR3 in amino acids: CASSAGTGSTDTQYF. CDR3 in DNA: TGCGCCAGCAGCGCAGGGACGGGGAGCACAGATACGCAGTATTTT.

The V call is TRBV27, the J call TRBJ1-6; D call uncertain. Germline assignment: CDR1 MNHEY and CDR2 SMNVEV (reference sequence). The germline V and J ends were trimmed by 1 base and 5 bases, with 9 bases remaining between them. The CDR3 runs 15 residues. The CDR3 nucleotides read TGTGCCAGCAGTTTATGGGCAGTGGATAATTCACCCCTCCACTTT. Translation: CASSLWAVDNSPLHF.

The V and J genes are TRBV5-1 and TRBJ1-5; 10 nucleotides agree with TRBD1. Losses at the gene ends were 3 bases for V and 5 bases for J; bases not matched to a gene: 5. This CDR3 has 15 amino acids. Germline CDR1 and CDR2: SGHRS and YFSETQ. Here the CDR3 reads CASSSSGTGDQPQHF. The CDR3 coding sequence is TGCGCCAGCAGCTCGTCCGGGACAGGGGATCAGCCCCAGCATTTT. Looking up the rest from reference TRBV5-1 and TRBJ1-5 gives the full variable domain: KAGVTQTPRYLIKTRGQQVTLSCSPISGHRSVSWYQQTPGQGLQFLFEYFSETQRNKGNFPGRFSGRQFSNSRSEMNVSTLELGDSALYLCASSSSGTGDQPQHFGDGTRLSIL.

The chain employs TRBV7-2 and TRBJ2-4, with 8 positions matching TRBD1. After removal of 5 bases from V and 3 bases from J, the junction contained 6 bases not matched to a gene. The CDR3 sequence is 15 residues long. CDR1 SGHTA and CDR2 FQGNSA come from the germline V gene. The CDR3 DNA is TGTGCCAGCAGCCCCTACGGACAGGGCAAAAACATTCAGTACTTC. Translated: CASSPYGQGKNIQYF.

This rearrangement joins TRBV4-1 to TRBJ1-1; D gene ambiguous. Looked up from germline, CDR1 is MGHRA and CDR2 is YSYEKL. V lost 2 bases to trimming and J lost 6 bases, with 10 bases between them. The CDR3 loop spans 13 amino acids. The DNA for the CDR3 is TGCGCCAGCAGCCAAATATGGGAGGCTGAAGCTTTCTTT. It translates to CASSQIWEAEAFF.

The chain employs TRBV5-5 and TRBJ1-3; the match to TRBD1 covers 7 bases. CDR3 length: 15 residues. V lost 0 bases and J lost 7; bases outside the gene matches: 7. Germline V CDR1 and CDR2: SGHKS, YYEKEE (reference sequence). CDR3 coding DNA: TGTGCCAGCAGCTTGGTGGGACAGCAGTCGAACACCATATATTTT. It encodes CASSLVGQQSNTIYF. The full variable domain, rest sourced from reference TRBV5-5 and TRBJ1-3, is DAGVTQSPTHLIKTRGQQVTLRCSPISGHKSVSWYQQVLGQGPQFIFQYYEKEERGRGNFPDRFSARQFPNYSSELNVNALLLGDSALYLCASSLVGQQSNTIYFGEGSWLTVV.

J is TRBJ2-4 and V is TRBV14; D gene unclear. V was pared by 1 base and J by 0 bases, with 10 bases between. The V gene's germline CDR1 is SGHDN and CDR2 FVKESK. The CDR3 contains 16 residues. The CDR3 DNA sequence: TGTGCCAGCAGCCAAGGGGCAGGTATAGCCAAAAACATTCAGTACTTC. Its translation: CASSQGAGIAKNIQYF.

This rearrangement joins TRBV27 to TRBJ2-3; unclear D gene. The CDR3 extends over 12 amino acids. V was shortened by 6 bases and J by 1 base, with 5 bases between the two germline ends. CDR1 and CDR2 from the germline V gene are MNHEY and SMNVEV (reference sequence). The DNA of the CDR3 is TGTGCCAGCAGACGGGGCACAGATACGCAGTATTTT. This translates into CASRRGTDTQYF.

The V gene is TRBV29-1, the J gene TRBJ2-7, with TRBD1 as a possible D gene (6 bases). Germline CDR1 and CDR2: SQVTM and ANQGSEA. V was cut by 0 bases and J by 2 bases, with 11 bases left in between. The length of the CDR3 is 14 residues. The CDR3 sequence: CSVEDQGPPYEQYF. The CDR3 coding sequence is TGCAGCGTTGAAGACCAGGGGCCCCCCTACGAGCAGTACTTC.

The chain has TRBV7-2 and TRBJ2-7; no reliable D call. Per germline, CDR1 SGHTA and CDR2 FQGNSA. The CDR3 loop spans 11 amino acids. The V gene lost 2 bases and the J gene lost 3 bases, with 2 bases spanning the gap. DNA for the CDR3: TGTGCCAGCAGCTTACGCTACGAGCAGTACTTC. Protein sequence: CASSLRYEQYF.

This chain joins TRBV11-2 and TRBJ2-1; 11 bases are a match to TRBD2. Per the germline V gene, CDR1 is SGHAT and CDR2 is FQNNGV. J lost 3 bases, V lost 4 bases, and 2 bases had no gene match. The CDR3 runs 15 residues. For the CDR3, the DNA is TGTGCCAGCAGCTATACTAGCGGGAGCTACAATGAGCAGTTCTTC. It yields the protein CASSYTSGSYNEQFF.

This clone is medium-sized (0.01 to 0.1%) by frequency. The genes are TRBV6-4 and TRBJ2-1, with 10 bases lining up with TRBD2. The CDR3 runs to 15 residues. Germline V gives CDR1 MRHNA, CDR2 SNTAGT. V was pared by 4 bases and J by 12 bases, with 12 bases of the junction left unmatched. CDR3 loop: CASSAQTGTSDPQFF. CDR3 bases: TGTGCCAGCAGTGCTCAAACCGGGACTAGCGACCCGCAGTTCTTC.

The chain is built from TRBV4-2 and TRBJ1-6; the match to TRBD1 covers 9 bases. V trimming: 4 bases; J trimming: 9 bases; junction bases outside the gene matches: 10. This CDR3 is 16 amino acids long. Per germline, CDR1 LGHNA and CDR2 YNFKEQ. CDR3 nucleotide sequence: TGTGCCAGCAGCCGATCGCCGGGACAGGGAGTTTCACCCCTCCACTTT. Amino acid sequence: CASSRSPGQGVSPLHF.

The V gene is TRBV2, the J gene TRBJ1-4; no firm D call. V was shortened by 4 bases and J by 4 bases, with 10 bases between the two germline ends. The germline V gene encodes CDR1 SNHLY and CDR2 FYNNEI. The CDR3 length is 14 residues. The CDR3 nucleotides read TGTGCCAGCAGTGCTCAATCCGGTAATGAAAAACTGTTTTTT. Translation gives CASSAQSGNEKLFF.

This chain links TRBV6-4 with TRBJ2-2, with D possibly being TRBD1 or TRBD2 (5 bases each). With 2 bases removed from V and 4 bases from J, the gap between germline ends came to 14 bases. CDR3 size: 16 residues. The germline V gene encodes CDR1 MRHNA and CDR2 SNTAGT. The CDR3: CASSDGTRGSTGELFF. In nucleotides, the CDR3 is TGTGCCAGCAGTGACGGGACCCGGGGATCCACCGGGGAGCTGTTTTTT.

The chain carries TRBV4-1 and TRBJ1-4; D gene uncertain. Germline CDR1 reads MGHRA; CDR2 reads YSYEKL. The CDR3 contains 14 residues. V was cut by 3 bases and J by 4 bases, with 9 bases left in between. Here the CDR3 DNA reads TGCGCCAGCAGCCACAGGCTGCTTAATGAAAAACTGTTTTTT. This encodes CASSHRLLNEKLFF.

The rearrangement links TRBV11-2 to TRBJ2-5, with TRBD2 identical over 12 bases. V lost 3 bases to trimming and J lost 1 base; unmatched junction nucleotides: 3. The CDR3 contains 16 residues. Germline assignment: CDR1 SGHAT and CDR2 FQNNGV. Written as DNA, the CDR3 is TGTGCCAGCAGCTTCCTAGCGGGGGGGTCCCAAGAGACCCAGTACTTC. As protein: CASSFLAGGSQETQYF.

Of note for this clone: One end of the junction does not line up with germline, which may come from a read error. J is TRBJ1-2 and V is TRBV15; D gene ambiguous. Germline CDR1 is LNHNV and CDR2 is YYDKDF (reference sequence). The CDR3 spans 13 residues. The CDR3 protein is CATSRESFSAGIF. The CDR3 coding sequence is TGTGCCACCAGCCGAGAGTCCTTTTCTGCCGGGATCTTC.

V and J are TRBV9 and TRBJ2-7, with a tentative D call TRBD2 (6 bases). The CDR3 sequence is 14 residues long. Germline CDR1 and CDR2: SGDLS and YYNGEE. V lost 4 bases and J 1 base, leaving 12 bases between the germline ends. DNA of the CDR3: TGTGCCAGCAGCCCGGGGGATGGGTCCTACGAGCAGTACTTC. Protein: CASSPGDGSYEQYF.

This chain connects TRBV6-5 to TRBJ2-5, with unresolved D. The CDR3 is made up of 13 amino acids. Between the trimmed V and J ends, which lost 6 bases and 0 bases, there was a span of 8 bases. Germline CDR1 is MNHEY and CDR2 is SVGAGI. CDR3: CASRVTYQETQYF. The CDR3 coding sequence is TGTGCCAGCAGGGTCACGTACCAAGAGACCCAGTACTTC.

The chain employs TRBV7-8 and TRBJ2-3; 8 bases fit TRBD2. The CDR3 covers 17 residues. After removal of 1 base from V and 5 bases from J, the junction contained 11 bases not matched to a gene. Germline V gene sequence: CDR1 SGHVS, CDR2 FQNEAQ. The CDR3, as DNA: TGTGCCAGCAGCTTAGAGACCGGGACTAGGGCTCAAGATACGCAGTATTTT. It specifies CASSLETGTRAQDTQYF.

The CDR3 coding sequence is TGCGCCAGCAGTGAGTCGAGAGGACAGGGGTATGGCTACACCTTC. Translating gives CASSESRGQGYGYTF. The V and J genes are TRBV10-2 and TRBJ1-2, with TRBD1 matching 9 bases. V was clipped by 0 bases and J by 5 bases; unmatched bases: 4. Germline values: CDR1 WSHSY, CDR2 SAAADI. This CDR3 is 15 amino acids long.

This chain connects TRBV12-3 or TRBV12-4 to TRBJ2-3; 12 bases agree with TRBD2. V trimming: 6 bases; J trimming: 6 bases; junction bases outside the gene matches: 1. This CDR3 region has 13 residues. The CDR3 region has the DNA TGTGCCAGCAGGACTAGCGGGGGCGATACGCAGTATTTT. This translates into CASRTSGGDTQYF.

The chain joins TRBV5-1 to TRBJ1-2, with D perhaps TRBD1 (5 bases). Trimming pared 0 bases from V and 8 bases from J, leaving 8 bases between. The CDR3 length is 12 residues. The V gene's germline CDR1 is SGHRS and CDR2 YFSETQ. CDR3 amino acids: CASSLARDGYTF. The CDR3 DNA sequence: TGCGCCAGCAGCTTGGCCAGGGACGGCTACACCTTC.

The gene calls are TRBV12-3 or TRBV12-4 and TRBJ1-2; unclear D gene. V lost 5 bases, J lost 2 bases, and 6 bases lay in between. The CDR3 runs 12 residues. The CDR3 DNA reads TGTGCCAGCAGTGCAAGGAACTATGGCTACACCTTC. It codes for CASSARNYGYTF.

The chain uses TRBV4-1 and TRBJ2-5, with 9 nucleotides matching TRBD1. Germline trimming cut 3 bases from V and 7 bases from J; bases unmatched to any gene: 15. Germline V gives CDR1 MGHRA, CDR2 YSYEKL. The CDR3 has 17 residues. The CDR3 here is CASSHPARGQGGVTQYF. The CDR3 DNA follows: TGCGCCAGCAGCCACCCGGCACGGGGACAGGGTGGGGTGACCCAGTACTTC.

This rearrangement joins TRBV28 to TRBJ1-2; 7 bases are shared with TRBD1. CDR3 length: 14 residues. Trimming cost V 6 bases and J 1 base; bases outside gene matches: 5. Looked up from germline, CDR1 is MDHEN and CDR2 is SYDVKM. CDR3 amino acids: CASRPGQLNYGYTF. The DNA for the CDR3 is TGTGCCAGCAGACCGGGACAGCTTAACTATGGCTACACCTTC.

This sequence joins TRBV24-1 and TRBJ2-3; D unresolved. The germline V gene has CDR1 KGHDR and CDR2 SFDVKD. The CDR3 has 13 residues. Trimming removed 1 base from V and 4 bases from J, with 5 bases in between. The CDR3 region has the DNA TGTGCCACCAGTGATTTTCTGTCAGATACGCAGTATTTT. Protein product: CATSDFLSDTQYF.

The chain has TRBV27 and TRBJ1-5; weak D call: TRBD1 (5 bases). Per the germline V gene, CDR1 is MNHEY and CDR2 is SMNVEV (reference sequence). Deletions cut 2 bases from V and 7 bases from J, with 15 bases between. The CDR3 contains 15 residues. CDR3 coding DNA: TGTGCCAGCAGTTTAGGGGGAGGGTCTTCGCAGCCCCAGCATTTT. It encodes CASSLGGGSSQPQHF.

V usage is TRBV7-2 and J usage is TRBJ1-1; D ambiguous. CDR1 and CDR2 from the germline V gene are SGHTA and FQGNSA. Trimming stripped 2 bases from V and 4 bases from J, with 20 bases between. The CDR3 runs 17 residues. The CDR3 here is CASSLFVLTEVGTEAFF. In nucleotides, the CDR3 is TGTGCCAGCAGCTTATTTGTATTGACGGAAGTCGGCACTGAAGCTTTCTTT.